The clone carrying this T cell receptor (beta chain) has at least ten counts. The antigen is undetermined. Gene names denote mouse genes. With the read ending 4 residues before the CDR3 end, the germline J gene is used to fill in that end. The sample belongs to a study of CD8+ T cells in alopecia areata. Study-wide points: Patients showed less clear TCR sequence sharing than mice, possibly partly because of HLA diversity.

cDNA reverse transcribed from extracted RNA served as the sequencing template. Using immunoSEQ multiplex PCR, the repertoire was profiled, and TCRdb retains in-frame clones only, with some absent. This sample has around 100,000 clones, each found more than once. The germline V and J ends were trimmed by 6 bases and 3 bases, with 13 bases remaining between them. Germline V lookup: CDR1 NNHDY, CDR2 SYVADS. The CDR3 has 14 residues. Sequencing was carried out using lesional skin. This TCR was recovered from a C3H/HeJ mouse with alopecia areata. The strain is characterized by the MHC haplotype H2-k. V is TRBV13-3 and J is TRBJ2-1, with D maybe TRBD1 (5 bases). The CDR3 spells CASNPQGGYAEQFF. The CDR3 DNA, read in part, is TGTGCCAGCAACCCTCAGGGAGGCTATGCT.